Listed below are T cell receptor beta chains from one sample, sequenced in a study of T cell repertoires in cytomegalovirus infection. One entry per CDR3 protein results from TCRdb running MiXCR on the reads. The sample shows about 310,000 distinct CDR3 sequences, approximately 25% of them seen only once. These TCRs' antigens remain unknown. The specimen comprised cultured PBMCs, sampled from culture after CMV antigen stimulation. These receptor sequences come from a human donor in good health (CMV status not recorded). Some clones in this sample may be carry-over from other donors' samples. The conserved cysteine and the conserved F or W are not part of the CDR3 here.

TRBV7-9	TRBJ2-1	ASSLPRLAGDEQF
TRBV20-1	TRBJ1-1	SASGQGVWTEAF
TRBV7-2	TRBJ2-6	ASSPPGGGGANVLT
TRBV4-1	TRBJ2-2	ACSQAFAGVNTGELF
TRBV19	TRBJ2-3	ACCATDTQY
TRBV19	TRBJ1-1	ASSIARGDTEAF
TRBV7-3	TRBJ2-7	ASSPRQSYEQY
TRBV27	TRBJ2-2	ASTEAGSGELF
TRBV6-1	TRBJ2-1	ASSVPRSSYNEQF
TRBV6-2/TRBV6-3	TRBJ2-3	ASRLAGSGDTQY
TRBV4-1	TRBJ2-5	ASSQDKDSVGETQY
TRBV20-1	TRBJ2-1	SARGLAYSYNEQF
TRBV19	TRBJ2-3	ASSITGGRTDTQY
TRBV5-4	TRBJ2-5	ASSHTGTEETQY
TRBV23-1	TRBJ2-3	ASSPPGLGFTDTQY